This T cell receptor (beta chain) was retrieved from a study of OX40 agonist ivuxolimab in advanced cancers. Turning to the study itself: Ivuxolimab, which is an agonistic anti-OX40 (CD134) antibody, was administered to the patients. From 23 to 79 years was the age range, with a mean of around 56 years, and approximately 84% were male. Study-level findings and limits: Certain nonresponders likewise exhibited a low normalized T-cell clonal expansion.

With regard to this clone: Its antigen is still unknown.

Trimming at V came to 4 bases and at J to 5 bases, leaving 17 bases not matched to a gene. CDR1 is SGHKS and CDR2 is YYEKEE in the germline V gene (reference sequence). The CDR3 has 19 amino acids. This table comes from immunoSEQ multiplex PCR, and its TCRdb copy is limited to in-frame clones, with some not included. The sample has tens of thousands of clones; about nine tenths are singletons. The J gene is TRBJ2-2, the V gene TRBV5-5, with 10 positions matching TRBD1. The sequence came from an adult with an advanced solid tumor such as melanoma, head and neck, liver or kidney cancer. The material was CD4+ or CD8+ T cells sorted from blood, obtained in a trial of the OX40 agonist ivuxolimab. CDR3 residues: CASSLTMFPPGQGTGELFF. For the CDR3, the DNA is TGTGCCAGCAGCCTTACCATGTTTCCACCGGGACAGGGGACCGGGGAGCTGTTTTTT.